Listed here is a single T cell receptor (beta chain). The target antigen is unknown. The sample's time point: patch test 3, about 24 weeks after DPC sensitization. As for treatment: therapeutic diphenylcyclopropenone sensitization with weekly scalp DPC. Phlebotomy was performed prior to application of every patch test. V shed 4 bases, J shed 5 bases, and the junction held 8 bases outside the gene matches. This CDR3 region has 14 residues. In germline, CDR1 is DFQATT, CDR2 SNEGSKA (reference sequence). This sample was included in a study of human T cells and chemical hapten exposure. Study-wide context: Sensitization employed 2% DPC on around 2 cm by around 2 cm of upper inner arm skin.

Whole-study results and caveats: The study found that PT1 expanded TCR counts correlated positively with patch test score. After DPC sensitization, TCRs above 1 in 1000 frequency showed no change.

TCRdb re-derived calls from the RACE reads in MiXCR, one entry per CDR3 protein. The data hold about 84,000 distinct CDR3 sequences, with 10% to 11% observed a single time. The chain joins TRBV20-1 to TRBJ1-1; 9 nucleotides match TRBD1. The input for sequencing was whole blood, taken in connection with sensitization to the hapten diphenylcyclopropenone (DPC). This TCR derives from a woman aged 45-59 years with alopecia areata. Some clones in this sample may be carry-over from other donors' samples. The CDR3 protein is CSATRDRVRTEAFF. The DNA of the CDR3 is TGCAGTGCTACCCGGGACAGGGTCCGTACTGAAGCTTTCTTT.